The 17 T cell receptor beta chains below all came from one sample that was sequenced in a study of blood T cell repertoires in COVID-19. Assay: immunoSEQ multiplex PCR; the TCRdb copy retains only in-frame clones and omits some. The sample lists roughly 180,000 clones, roughly four fifths occurring once. Sequenced input: peripheral blood. The receptor source for this set is a human donor in a cohort sampled during active COVID-19.

V gene TRBV14 combines with J gene TRBJ2-2, with D perhaps matching TRBD1 (6 bases). Germline V lookup: CDR1 SGHDN, CDR2 FVKESK. V dropped 4 bases and J dropped 4 bases, with 10 bases sitting between them. The CDR3 totals 14 residues. CDR3 residues: CASSPYRVTGELFF. CDR3 nucleotides: TGTGCCAGCAGCCCCTACAGGGTCACCGGGGAGCTGTTTTTT.

The CDR3 nucleotides read TGTGCCAGCAGTTACCAGGGGTTTTACGAGCAGTACTTC. Protein product: CASSYQGFYEQYF. The rearrangement links TRBV6-2 or TRBV6-3 to TRBJ2-7, with TRBD1 as a possible D gene (6 bases). The CDR3 is 13 amino acids. V was shortened by 2 bases and J by 4 bases, with 9 bases between the two germline ends. From germline, CDR1 is MNHEY and CDR2 SVGEGT.

The chain combines TRBV27 with TRBJ2-6, with D tentatively TRBD1 (6 bases). CDR1 and CDR2 (germline): MNHEY, SMNVEV (reference sequence). This CDR3 is built from 15 residues. The germline V and J ends were trimmed by 5 bases and 1 base, with 9 bases remaining between them. The CDR3: CASSPRGSGANVLTF. The CDR3 nucleotides are TGTGCCAGCAGTCCCAGGGGTTCTGGGGCCAACGTCCTGACTTTC.

The chain has TRBV24-1 and TRBJ2-2; 8 bases align to TRBD1. The junction had 7 bases not matched to a gene; V was cut back by 3 bases and J by 5 bases. There are 16 residues in the CDR3. From germline, CDR1 is KGHDR and CDR2 SFDVKD. This CDR3 is CATSDTGGPGTGELFF. For the CDR3, the DNA is TGTGCCACCAGTGATACAGGGGGGCCGGGGACCGGGGAGCTGTTTTTT.

This chain uses TRBV5-6 with TRBJ1-1, with D perhaps TRBD1 (5 bases). This CDR3 comprises 13 residues. V dropped 3 bases and J dropped 6 bases, with 12 bases sitting between them. CDR1 SGHDT and CDR2 YYEEEE come from the germline V gene. CDR3 sequence (DNA): TGTGCCAGCAGCTGGGGCAGGTCGGCTGAAGCTTTCTTT. Translated, it gives CASSWGRSAEAFF. The whole variable domain, remainder taken from reference TRBV5-6 and TRBJ1-1, is DAGVTQSPTHLIKTRGQQVTLRCSPKSGHDTVSWYQQALGQGPQFIFQYYEEEERQRGNFPDRFSGHQFPNYSSELNVNALLLGDSALYLCASSWGRSAEAFFGQGTRLTVV.

This clone was counted only a few times. The chain recombines TRBV19 with TRBJ1-1, with D perhaps matching TRBD1 (5 bases). The V end lost 6 bases, the J end lost 0 bases, and 11 bases lay between the germline ends. Per the germline V gene, CDR1 is LNHDA and CDR2 is SQIVND (reference sequence). This CDR3 has 14 residues. The DNA for the CDR3 is TGTGCCAGTAGACAAGGGGCGTTGAACACTGAAGCTTTCTTT. This codes for CASRQGALNTEAFF.

The chain couples TRBV19 to TRBJ2-1; 9 nucleotides match TRBD2. CDR3 length: 13 residues. After removal of 4 bases from V and 11 bases from J, the junction contained 6 bases not matched to a gene. CDR1 and CDR2 (germline): LNHDA, SQIVND (reference sequence). CDR3 in DNA: TGTGCCAGTAGTAGGTCCAGCGGGGGGCAGCAGTTCTTC. Its protein product is CASSRSSGGQQFF.

The rearrangement uses TRBV6-5 and TRBJ2-7; 13 bases align to TRBD2. The CDR3 length is 13 residues. Germline V gene lookup returns CDR1 MNHEY and CDR2 SVGAGI. V dropped 10 bases and J dropped 4; count of bases not matched to a gene: 4. The CDR3 reads CAILAGGRYEQYF. The CDR3 coding sequence is TGTGCCATACTAGCGGGGGGGAGATACGAGCAGTACTTC.

The V call is TRBV5-6, the J call TRBJ2-7, with TRBD1 matching over 9 bases. V dropped 1 base and J dropped 7; count of bases not matched to a gene: 9. Germline values: CDR1 SGHDT, CDR2 YYEEEE. The CDR3 spans 15 residues. The CDR3, as DNA: TGTGCCAGCAGCTTGCGGGGACAGGGCGGCGGGGAGCAGTACTTC. It translates to CASSLRGQGGGEQYF.

This clone turned up a few times. The chain employs TRBV7-9 and TRBJ1-1; no clear D. The CDR3 sequence is 15 residues long. The V gene's germline CDR1 is SEHNR and CDR2 FQNEAQ (reference sequence). V lost 1 base to trimming and J lost 4 bases, with 13 bases between them. The CDR3 protein is CASSLEDGGSTEAFF. CDR3 bases: TGTGCCAGCAGCTTAGAGGATGGAGGGAGCACTGAAGCTTTCTTT. Drawing the rest from reference TRBV7-9 and TRBJ1-1, the complete variable domain is DTGVSQNPRHKITKRGQNVTFRCDPISEHNRLYWYRQTLGQGPEFLTYFQNEAQLEKSRLLSDRFSAERPKGSFSTLEIQRTEQGDSAMYLCASSLEDGGSTEAFFGQGTRLTVV.

V gene TRBV11-2 combines with J gene TRBJ1-2, with 8 bases aligning to TRBD1. Germline CDR1 SGHAT, CDR2 FQNNGV. The CDR3 runs 15 residues. V shed 6 bases, J shed 3 bases, and the junction held 9 bases outside the gene matches. CDR3: CASRMTGAADYGYTF. The CDR3 region has the DNA TGTGCCAGCAGGATGACAGGGGCTGCCGACTATGGCTACACCTTC.

The chain recombines TRBV7-2 with TRBJ2-5, with TRBD2 matching 8 bases. Germline V gene sequence: CDR1 SGHTA, CDR2 FQGNSA. After removal of 3 bases from V and 0 bases from J, the junction contained 0 bases not matched to a gene. The CDR3 covers 14 residues. CDR3 sequence reads: CASSFSGDQETQYF. CDR3 nucleotide sequence: TGTGCCAGCAGCTTTAGCGGGGACCAAGAGACCCAGTACTTC.

The V call is TRBV6-5, the J call TRBJ2-7, with 8 bases lining up with TRBD1. V lost 6 bases and J lost 5; bases outside the gene matches: 12. This CDR3 is 15 amino acids long. Per germline, CDR1 MNHEY and CDR2 SVGAGI. The CDR3 sequence is CASSPTWSGGDEQYF. As DNA, the CDR3 is TGTGCCAGCAGCCCCACGTGGTCAGGGGGCGACGAGCAGTACTTC.

The rearrangement uses TRBV30 and TRBJ1-6; D not resolved. V was trimmed by 0 bases and J by 6 bases, leaving 24 bases between them. The CDR3 has 19 amino acids. The germline gives CDR1 GTSNPN, CDR2 SVGIG (reference sequence). CDR3 loop: CAWSVNFLRPNHPNSPLHF. For the CDR3, the DNA is TGTGCCTGGAGTGTAAATTTTCTCAGGCCAAACCATCCTAATTCACCCCTCCACTTT.

V is TRBV29-1 and J is TRBJ1-2; weak D call: TRBD1 (6 bases). V lost 3 bases, J lost 7 bases, and 12 bases lay in between. Germline CDR1 reads SQVTM; CDR2 reads ANQGSEA. This CDR3 has 12 residues. The CDR3 region is CSVDAGVGGYTF. CDR3 coding DNA: TGCAGCGTTGACGCAGGGGTAGGTGGCTACACCTTC.

This chain joins TRBV6-1 and TRBJ1-5; the D gene is possibly TRBD1 (5 bases). Trimming pared 2 bases from V and 6 bases from J, leaving 14 bases between. This CDR3 region has 15 residues. Germline V gives CDR1 MNHNS, CDR2 SASEGT. The DNA of the CDR3 is TGTGCCAGCAGTGAAAACGGTCCTCAGGGTCAGCCCCAGCATTTT. Its protein product is CASSENGPQGQPQHF.

The chain recombines TRBV6-5 with TRBJ2-7, with D possibly TRBD1 on 6 matching bases. Trimming took off 6 bases at V and 1 base at J, with 10 bases between the two ends. The germline V gene has CDR1 MNHEY and CDR2 SVGAGI. The CDR3 is made up of 13 amino acids. CDR3 residues: CASSSGHSYEQYF. The CDR3 nucleotides read TGTGCCAGCAGCTCGGGACATTCCTACGAGCAGTACTTC.